This TCR beta chain was recorded in a study of glioma-infiltrating T cells after dendritic cell vaccination. Study at large: Patients received three intradermal dendritic cell vaccine injections at biweekly intervals.

Trimming took 8 bases from V and 0 from J, leaving 14 bases between them. The CDR3 length is 15 residues. CDR1 is MNHEY, CDR2 SVGAGI, per germline. Produced via immunoSEQ multiplex PCR; TCRdb's table is partial and in-frame only. The data hold over 80,000 clones, with 85% to 90% observed a single time. The sequence derives from a human donor with glioblastoma. The sequences come from blood, collected before dendritic cell vaccination. The chain combines TRBV6-5 with TRBJ1-5; D ambiguous. The CDR3 DNA is TGTGCCAGCTCGCCTTCCGCGGATAGCAATCAGCCCCAGCATTTT. Protein: CASSPSADSNQPQHF.